The rows below give T cell receptor beta chains drawn from one sample of a study of blood T cell repertoires in COVID-19. TCRdb's copy holds only in-frame clones and misses some; the assay was immunoSEQ multiplex PCR. The repertoire consists of some 160,000 clones, with around four fifths occurring once and the leading ten covering 6.5% to 9%. The sample comprised peripheral blood. These receptor sequences come from a woman of 80 years or more with COVID-19, enrolled during active disease. Each CDR3 is given with its conserved first and last residue. The D gene is left open where the match is weak. Size tells how often a clone was seen (once, few, many) or the class of an expanded clone, and some rows leave it out.

J: TRBJ2-1; D: TRBD2; size: NA; V: TRBV10-3; CDR3: CAISESGAGGSNEQFF; DNA: TGTGCCATCAGTGAGTCGGGAGCGGGAGGGTCCAATGAGCAGTTCTTC
J: TRBJ2-4; D: NA; size: NA; V: TRBV3-1/TRBV3-2; CDR3: CASSHAAAKNIQYF; DNA: TGTGCCAGCAGCCACGCAGCGGCCAAAAACATTCAGTACTTC
J: TRBJ1-4; D: NA; size: NA; V: TRBV6-5; CDR3: CASRDDRVEKLFF; DNA: TGTGCCAGCAGAGATGACAGAGTTGAAAAACTGTTTTTT
J: TRBJ1-1; D: NA; size: NA; V: TRBV12-3/TRBV12-4; CDR3: CASSLQALGEAFF; DNA: TGTGCCAGCAGTTTACAGGCCCTGGGTGAAGCTTTCTTT
J: TRBJ2-7; D: TRBD2; size: few; V: TRBV28; CDR3: CASSRPGLDYEQYF; DNA: TGTGCCAGCAGCCGGCCGGGACTAGACTACGAGCAGTACTTC
J: TRBJ2-7; D: NA; size: few; V: TRBV13; CDR3: CASGGRVNYEQYF; DNA: TGTGCCAGCGGGGGCAGGGTTAACTACGAGCAGTACTTC
J: TRBJ1-2; D: NA; size: NA; V: TRBV5-4; CDR3: CASSPPWGGGYTF; DNA: TGTGCCAGCAGCCCACCCTGGGGGGGAGGCTACACCTTC
J: TRBJ1-4; D: TRBD1; size: NA; V: TRBV5-1; CDR3: CASSAGQGLEKLFF; DNA: TGCGCCAGCAGCGCCGGACAGGGCCTTGAAAAACTGTTTTTT
J: TRBJ1-6; D: NA; size: NA; V: TRBV6-6; CDR3: CASSSLSADSPLHF; DNA: TGTGCCAGCAGTTCTCTGAGTGCCGATTCACCCCTCCACTTT
J: TRBJ1-2; D: NA; size: NA; V: TRBV7-2; CDR3: CASSLLGGAGYGYTF; DNA: TGTGCCAGCAGCTTACTCGGGGGGGCGGGCTATGGCTACACCTTC
J: TRBJ1-2; D: NA; size: NA; V: TRBV5-1; CDR3: CASSFPLGGSSNYGYTF; DNA: TGCGCCAGCAGCTTCCCCCTAGGCGGATCGTCTAACTATGGCTACACCTTC
J: TRBJ2-1; D: TRBD1; size: NA; V: TRBV2; CDR3: CASSDSGGSYNEQFF; DNA: TGTGCCAGCAGTGACTCAGGGGGATCCTACAATGAGCAGTTCTTC
J: TRBJ1-2; D: TRBD1; size: NA; V: TRBV6-5; CDR3: CASSFPGGVGGYTF; DNA: TGTGCCAGCAGTTTCCCAGGGGGAGTAGGTGGCTACACCTTC
J: TRBJ2-3; D: TRBD2; size: NA; V: TRBV7-3; CDR3: CASSYSGGRTDTQYF; DNA: TGTGCCAGCAGTTACTCGGGGGGGCGTACAGATACGCAGTATTTT
J: TRBJ1-5; D: TRBD1; size: NA; V: TRBV9; CDR3: CASSGDRTGQPQHF; DNA: TGTGCCAGCAGCGGGGACAGGACGGGTCAGCCCCAGCATTTT
J: TRBJ1-5; D: NA; size: NA; V: TRBV11-2; CDR3: CASSPGQRNQPQHF; DNA: TGTGCCAGCAGCCCCGGACAGCGCAATCAGCCCCAGCATTTT
J: TRBJ1-6; D: TRBD1; size: few; V: TRBV6-5; CDR3: CASSPRTGGSPLHF; DNA: TGTGCCAGCAGTCCCCGGACAGGGGGGTCACCCCTCCACTTT